The 13 T cell receptor beta chains below come from one sample, sequenced in a study of cytotoxic CD8 clonotypes in ibrutinib-treated CLL. The protocol was immunoSEQ multiplex PCR, while the TCRdb copy is restricted to in-frame clones and leaves out a portion. The sample includes a few hundred thousand clones, approximately 80% of them seen just once. The source material was PBMCs, sampled before ibrutinib treatment. These receptors were obtained from a human donor with chronic lymphocytic leukemia.

The chain joins TRBV5-1 to TRBJ2-1; 7 bases map to TRBD2. CDR1 and CDR2 from the germline V gene are SGHRS and YFSETQ. V lost 2 bases and J lost 0; bases outside the gene matches: 2. The CDR3 loop spans 15 amino acids. The CDR3 region has the DNA TGCGCCAGCAGCTTAGCGGGAAACTCCTACAATGAGCAGTTCTTC. Protein product: CASSLAGNSYNEQFF.

This clone was observed a few times. The same CDR3 also results from other DNA sequences found in this sample. V usage is TRBV5-1 and J usage is TRBJ2-7; D is unclear. The germline gives CDR1 SGHRS, CDR2 YFSETQ. This CDR3 has 13 residues. Deletions cut 0 bases from V and 3 bases from J, with 7 bases between. CDR3 sequence reads: CASSLGASYEQYF. In DNA form, the CDR3 reads TGCGCCAGCAGCTTGGGAGCTAGCTACGAGCAGTACTTC.

The rearrangement joins TRBV29-1 to TRBJ2-3; possibly TRBD1 or TRBD2 for D (6 bases each). Deletions cut 7 bases from V and 1 base from J, with 15 bases between. There are 14 residues in the CDR3. The germline V gene has CDR1 SQVTM and CDR2 ANQGSEA. CDR3 protein: CSARGLAGTDTQYF. The CDR3 DNA reads TGCAGCGCCCGGGGGCTAGCTGGCACAGATACGCAGTATTTT.

In nucleotides, the CDR3 is TGTGCCAGCAGTTTATCTTTTCCTCGCTACGAGCAGTACTTC. This sequence encodes CASSLSFPRYEQYF. The chain has TRBV27 and TRBJ2-7; D is unclear. The V gene lost 0 bases and the J gene lost 3 bases, with 9 bases spanning the gap. The CDR3 is 14 amino acids. From germline, CDR1 is MNHEY and CDR2 SMNVEV (reference sequence).

This clone was observed a handful of times. The chain links TRBV25-1 to TRBJ2-2, with D unclear. The CDR3 is 14 amino acids. Germline V CDR1 and CDR2: MGHDK, SYGVNS. Trimming took off 1 base at V and 5 bases at J, with 8 bases between the two ends. This CDR3 is CASSELRVTGELFF. The CDR3, as DNA: TGTGCCAGCAGTGAATTGCGAGTAACCGGGGAGCTGTTTTTT. Variable domain in full (rest from reference TRBV25-1 and TRBJ2-2): EADIYQTPRYLVIGTGKKITLECSQTMGHDKMYWYQQDPGMELHLIHYSYGVNSTEKGDLSSESTVSRIRTEHFPLTLESARPSHTSQYLCASSELRVTGELFFGEGSRLTVL.

V is TRBV9 and J is TRBJ2-7; 12 bases align to TRBD2. CDR3 size: 15 residues. With 2 bases clipped from V and 7 bases from J, the junction kept 7 bases outside the gene matches. Looked up from germline, CDR1 is SGDLS and CDR2 is YYNGEE. CDR3 DNA: TGTGCCAGCAGCGTGACTAGCGGGAGTCTCGGTGAGCAGTACTTC. Its protein product is CASSVTSGSLGEQYF.

The V gene is TRBV7-8, the J gene TRBJ2-5; TRBD1 matches at 10 bases. The CDR3 length is 15 residues. The germline CDR1 and CDR2 sequences are SGHVS and FQNEAQ. Unmatched junction bases numbered 6, after V lost 6 bases and J lost 2 bases. The CDR3 nucleotides read TGTGCCAGCAGTAGGGACAGGGGAGGACAAGAGACCCAGTACTTC. Amino acid sequence: CASSRDRGGQETQYF.

V gene TRBV4-2 combines with J gene TRBJ2-1, with D possibly being TRBD2 (5 bases). The CDR3 loop spans 16 amino acids. V was cut by 0 bases and J by 10 bases, with 19 bases left in between. Germline V CDR1 and CDR2: LGHNA, YNFKEQ. CDR3 sequence reads: CASSQDMSGWASEQFF. As DNA, the CDR3 is TGTGCCAGCAGCCAAGATATGAGCGGTTGGGCGTCGGAGCAGTTCTTC.

A few counts support this clone. CDR3 loop: CASSPVGGQGDHEQYF. CDR3 DNA sequence: TGCGCCAGCAGCCCAGTGGGTGGACAGGGAGACCACGAGCAGTACTTC. The chain couples TRBV5-1 to TRBJ2-7, with 8 nucleotides matching TRBD1. Germline CDR1 reads SGHRS; CDR2 reads YFSETQ. The CDR3 contains 16 residues. V lost 4 bases to trimming and J lost 5 bases; unmatched junction nucleotides: 14.

The chain couples TRBV13 to TRBJ2-7; D is uncertain. Germline CDR1 is PRHDT and CDR2 is FYEKMQ (reference sequence). Trimming cost V 2 bases and J 3 bases, with 11 bases left between them. The CDR3 has 14 amino acids. Here the CDR3 reads CASSLKGSRYEQYF. CDR3 DNA sequence: TGTGCCAGCAGCTTAAAGGGTAGCCGCTACGAGCAGTACTTC. Full variable domain (rest looked up from reference TRBV13 and TRBJ2-7): AAGVIQSPRHLIKEKRETATLKCYPIPRHDTVYWYQQGPGQDPQFLISFYEKMQSDKGSIPDRFSAQQFSDYHSELNMSSLELGDSALYFCASSLKGSRYEQYFGPGTRLTVT.

The CDR3, as DNA: TGTGCCACCAGCTTGGCGGGAGGCAGGTATGAGCAGTTCTTC. This encodes CATSLAGGRYEQFF. The V and J genes are TRBV15 and TRBJ2-1, with TRBD2 matching 8 bases. Germline V gives CDR1 LNHNV, CDR2 YYDKDF (reference sequence). With V trimmed by 5 bases and J by 8 bases, 8 bases remained unmatched. This CDR3 contains 14 residues. Variable domain in full (rest from reference TRBV15 and TRBJ2-1): DAMVIQNPRYQVTQFGKPVTLSCSQTLNHNVMYWYQQKSSQAPKLLFHYYDKDFNNEADTPDNFQSRRPNTSFCFLDIRSPGLGDTAMYLCATSLAGGRYEQFFGPGTRLTVL.

About this clone: This sample includes further DNA sequences coding for the same CDR3. The gene calls are TRBV9 and TRBJ2-5, with D perhaps assigned TRBD1 or TRBD2 (5 bases each). The CDR3 is 14 amino acids. V dropped 3 bases and J dropped 4 bases, with 13 bases sitting between them. Germline V gene lookup returns CDR1 SGDLS and CDR2 YYNGEE. CDR3 loop: CASSDGLGVETQYF. The CDR3 DNA reads TGTGCCAGCAGCGACGGTTTGGGGGTAGAGACCCAGTACTTC.

A single count supports this clone. The chain links TRBV7-2 to TRBJ2-1; 9 bases are shared with TRBD2. Germline loops: CDR1 SGHTA, CDR2 FQGNSA. Trimming removed 5 bases from V and 1 base from J; junction bases left unmatched: 3. The CDR3 spans 15 residues. CDR3 sequence: CASSLSGRSYNEQFF. The CDR3 bases are TGTGCCAGCAGCCTCAGCGGGAGGTCCTACAATGAGCAGTTCTTC.